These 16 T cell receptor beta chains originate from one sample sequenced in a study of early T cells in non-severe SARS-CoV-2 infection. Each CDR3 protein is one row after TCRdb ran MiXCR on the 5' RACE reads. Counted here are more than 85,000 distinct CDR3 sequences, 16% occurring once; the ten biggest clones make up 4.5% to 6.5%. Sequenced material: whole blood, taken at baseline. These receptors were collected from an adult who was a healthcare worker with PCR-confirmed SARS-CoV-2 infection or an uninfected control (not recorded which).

Here the CDR3 DNA reads TGTGCCAGCATCATAAGTTCCGGGGAGCTGTTTTTT. As protein: CASIISSGELFF. This chain connects TRBV12-3 or TRBV12-4 to TRBJ2-2; D remains ambiguous. Deletions cut 7 bases from V and 6 bases from J, with 9 bases between. The CDR3 length is 12 residues.

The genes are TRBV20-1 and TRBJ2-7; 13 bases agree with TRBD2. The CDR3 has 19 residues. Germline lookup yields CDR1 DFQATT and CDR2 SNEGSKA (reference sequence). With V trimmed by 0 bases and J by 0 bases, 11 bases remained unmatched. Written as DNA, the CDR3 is TGCAGTGCTAGAGATCTAGGGGGACTAGCGGGAAGGTTCTCCTACGAGCAGTACTTC. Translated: CSARDLGGLAGRFSYEQYF.

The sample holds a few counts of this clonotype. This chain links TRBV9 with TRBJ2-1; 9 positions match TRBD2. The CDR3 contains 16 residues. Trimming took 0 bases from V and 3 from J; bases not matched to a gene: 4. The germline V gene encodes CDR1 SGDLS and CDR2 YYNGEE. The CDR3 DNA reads TGTGCCAGCAGCGTAGTTGGTAGCGGGAGCTACAATGAGCAGTTCTTC. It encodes CASSVVGSGSYNEQFF.

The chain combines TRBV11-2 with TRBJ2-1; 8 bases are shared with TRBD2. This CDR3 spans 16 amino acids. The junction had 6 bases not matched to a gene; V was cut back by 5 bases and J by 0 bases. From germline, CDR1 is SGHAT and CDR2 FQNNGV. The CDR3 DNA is TGTGCCAGCAGCAGGACTAGCCCGAGCTCCTACAATGAGCAGTTCTTC. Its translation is CASSRTSPSSYNEQFF.

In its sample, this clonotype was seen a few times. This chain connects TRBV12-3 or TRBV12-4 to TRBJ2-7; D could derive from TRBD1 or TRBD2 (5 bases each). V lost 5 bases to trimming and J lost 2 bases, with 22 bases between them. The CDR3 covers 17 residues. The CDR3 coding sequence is TGTGCCAGCAGTCAACTAATCACCGGGACGAGCCCCTACGAGCAGTACTTC. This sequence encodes CASSQLITGTSPYEQYF.

The DNA for the CDR3 is TGTGCATTACGGCCTGGGAATGAGCAGTTCTTC. It specifies CALRPGNEQFF. The V gene is TRBV28, the J gene TRBJ2-1; D unclear. CDR1 and CDR2 (germline): MDHEN, SYDVKM. The CDR3 consists of 11 residues.

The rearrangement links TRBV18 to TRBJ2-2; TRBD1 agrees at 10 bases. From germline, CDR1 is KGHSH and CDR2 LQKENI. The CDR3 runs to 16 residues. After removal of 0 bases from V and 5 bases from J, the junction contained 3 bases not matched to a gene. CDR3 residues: CASSPPGQGPTGELFF. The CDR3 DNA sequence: TGTGCCAGCTCACCACCGGGACAGGGGCCGACCGGGGAGCTGTTTTTT.

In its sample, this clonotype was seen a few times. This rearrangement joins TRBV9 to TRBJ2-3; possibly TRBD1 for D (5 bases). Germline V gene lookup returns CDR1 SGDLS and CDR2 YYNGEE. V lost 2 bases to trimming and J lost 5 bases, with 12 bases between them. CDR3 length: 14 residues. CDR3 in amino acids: CASSVRASLDTQYF. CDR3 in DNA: TGTGCCAGCAGCGTCAGGGCGTCGCTAGATACGCAGTATTTT.

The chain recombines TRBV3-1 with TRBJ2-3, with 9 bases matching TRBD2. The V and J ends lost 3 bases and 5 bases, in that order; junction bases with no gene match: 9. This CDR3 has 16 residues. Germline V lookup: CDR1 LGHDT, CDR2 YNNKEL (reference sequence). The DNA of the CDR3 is TGTGCCAGCAGCCATCATAACGCGGGAGGGGGAGATACGCAGTATTTT. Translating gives CASSHHNAGGGDTQYF.

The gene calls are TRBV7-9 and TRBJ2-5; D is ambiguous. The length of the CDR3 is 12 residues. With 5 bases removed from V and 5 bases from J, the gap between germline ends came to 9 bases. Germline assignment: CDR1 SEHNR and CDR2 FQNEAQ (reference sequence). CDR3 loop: CASSPPPETQYF. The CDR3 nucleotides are TGTGCCAGCAGCCCCCCTCCGGAGACCCAGTACTTC. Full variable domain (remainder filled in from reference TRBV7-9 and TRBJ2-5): DTGVSQNPRHKITKRGQNVTFRCDPISEHNRLYWYRQTLGQGPEFLTYFQNEAQLEKSRLLSDRFSAERPKGSFSTLEIQRTEQGDSAMYLCASSPPPETQYFGPGTRLLVL.

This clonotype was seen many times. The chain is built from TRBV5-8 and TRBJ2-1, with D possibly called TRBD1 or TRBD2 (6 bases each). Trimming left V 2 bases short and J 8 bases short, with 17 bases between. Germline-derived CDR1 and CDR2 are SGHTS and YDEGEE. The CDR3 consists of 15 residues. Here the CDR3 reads CASSLGRGLRDEQFF. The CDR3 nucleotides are TGTGCCAGCAGCTTAGGTCGGGGGCTTCGGGATGAGCAGTTCTTC.

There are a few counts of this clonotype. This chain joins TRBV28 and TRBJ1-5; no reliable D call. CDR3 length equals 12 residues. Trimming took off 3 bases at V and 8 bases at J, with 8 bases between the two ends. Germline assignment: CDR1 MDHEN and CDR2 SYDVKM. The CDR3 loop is CASSLPPEPQHF. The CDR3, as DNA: TGTGCCAGCAGTTTGCCCCCTGAGCCCCAGCATTTT.

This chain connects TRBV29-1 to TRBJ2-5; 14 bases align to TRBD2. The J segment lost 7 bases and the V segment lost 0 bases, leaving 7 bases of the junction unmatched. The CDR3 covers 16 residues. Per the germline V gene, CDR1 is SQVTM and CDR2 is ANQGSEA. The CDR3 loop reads CSVEDPGLAGAGTQYF. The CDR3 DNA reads TGCAGCGTTGAAGACCCGGGACTAGCGGGAGCTGGGACCCAGTACTTC.

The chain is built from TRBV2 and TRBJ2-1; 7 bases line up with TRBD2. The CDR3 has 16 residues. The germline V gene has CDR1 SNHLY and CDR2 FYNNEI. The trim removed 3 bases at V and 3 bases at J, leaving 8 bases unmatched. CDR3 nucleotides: TGTGCCAGCAGTGATTGGGTTGGCGGGAGCTACAATGAGCAGTTCTTC. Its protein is CASSDWVGGSYNEQFF.

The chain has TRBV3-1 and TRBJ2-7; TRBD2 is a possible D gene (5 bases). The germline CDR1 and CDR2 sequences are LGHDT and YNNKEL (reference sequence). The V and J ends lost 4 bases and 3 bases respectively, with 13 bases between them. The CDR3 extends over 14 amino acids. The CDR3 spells CASSPPGSDYEQYF. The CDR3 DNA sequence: TGTGCCAGCAGCCCCCCGGGTAGCGACTACGAGCAGTACTTC.

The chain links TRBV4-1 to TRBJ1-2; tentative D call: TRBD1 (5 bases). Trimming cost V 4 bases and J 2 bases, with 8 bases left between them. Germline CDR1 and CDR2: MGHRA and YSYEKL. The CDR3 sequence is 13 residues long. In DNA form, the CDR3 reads TGCGCCAGCAGCCCCGCAGGGAACTATGGCTACACCTTC. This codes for CASSPAGNYGYTF.